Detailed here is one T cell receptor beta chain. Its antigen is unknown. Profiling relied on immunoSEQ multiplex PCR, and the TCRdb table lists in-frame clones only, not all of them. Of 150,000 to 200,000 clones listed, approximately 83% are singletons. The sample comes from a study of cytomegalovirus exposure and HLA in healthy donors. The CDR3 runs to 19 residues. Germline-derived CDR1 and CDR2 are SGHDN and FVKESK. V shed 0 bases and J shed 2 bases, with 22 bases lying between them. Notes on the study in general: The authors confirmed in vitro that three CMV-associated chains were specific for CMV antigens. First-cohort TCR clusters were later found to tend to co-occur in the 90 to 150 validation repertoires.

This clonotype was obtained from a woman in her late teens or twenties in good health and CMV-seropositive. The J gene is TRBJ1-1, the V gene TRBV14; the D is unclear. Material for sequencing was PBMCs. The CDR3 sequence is CASSQDVGLGPLANTEAFF. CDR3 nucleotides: TGTGCCAGCAGCCAAGATGTCGGTTTGGGCCCACTGGCAAACACTGAAGCTTTCTTT.